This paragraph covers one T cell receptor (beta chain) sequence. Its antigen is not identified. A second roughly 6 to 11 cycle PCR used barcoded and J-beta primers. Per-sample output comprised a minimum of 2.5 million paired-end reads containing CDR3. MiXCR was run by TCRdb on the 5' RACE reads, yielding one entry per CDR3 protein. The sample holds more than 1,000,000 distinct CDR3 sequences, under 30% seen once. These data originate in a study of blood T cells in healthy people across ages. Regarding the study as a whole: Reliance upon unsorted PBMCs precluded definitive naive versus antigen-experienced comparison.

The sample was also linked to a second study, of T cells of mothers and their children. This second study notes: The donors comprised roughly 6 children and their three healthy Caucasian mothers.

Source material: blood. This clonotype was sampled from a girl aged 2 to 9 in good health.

CDR3 amino acids: CSVIEGNQPQHF. The DNA for the CDR3 is TGCAGCGTTATCGAGGGCAATCAGCCCCAGCATTTT. The rearrangement links TRBV29-1 to TRBJ1-5; D unclear. Deletions cut 5 bases from V and 2 bases from J, with 7 bases between. Germline V gene sequence: CDR1 SQVTM, CDR2 ANQGSEA. This CDR3 comprises 12 residues.